This TCR beta chain was captured by sequencing in a study of blood T cell repertoires in COVID-19. Turning to the study itself: Sites across the United States, Italy and Spain contributed samples from acute and convalescent COVID-19. Nucleic acid was either cDNA or gDNA, and it came from T cells, B-cell-depleted T cells, or PBMCs.

The CDR3 extends over 12 amino acids. V lost 6 bases to trimming and J lost 8 bases, with 13 bases between them. Germline V gives CDR1 ENHRY, CDR2 SYGVKD. The authors' processing: The assay estimated nucleated cells by amplifying reference gene primers. TCRdb keeps only in-frame clones here, not all; method: immunoSEQ multiplex PCR. The DNA was the basis for D and trimming; V, J and clone size are from that table. Of 78,000 or so clones in the sample, around 83% were seen once. The rearrangement joins TRBV10-3 to TRBJ1-1, with a tentative D call TRBD1 (6 bases). Sample: peripheral blood. This receptor was taken from a woman in her sixties or seventies with acute or convalescent COVID-19. CDR3 nucleotides: TGTGCCATCAGCAAAACAGGGTCGGAAGCTTTCTTT. Residues: CAISKTGSEAFF.